The 27 T cell receptor beta chains below all came from one sample that was sequenced in a study of PD-L1 blockade in urothelial cancer. Clones were sequenced by immunoSEQ multiplex PCR, and TCRdb holds only the in-frame ones, with some missing. This table holds 38,000 or so clones, around 88% found once. This material consisted of PBMCs, taken around atezolizumab (anti-PD-L1) treatment. Source of these receptors: a man aged 60 to 69 with urothelial cancer.

V is TRBV7-2 and J is TRBJ1-2, with a tentative D call TRBD1 (5 bases). The CDR3 extends over 13 amino acids. Germline CDR1 is SGHTA and CDR2 is FQGNSA. Between the trimmed V and J ends, which lost 6 bases and 7 bases, there was a span of 15 bases. This chain's CDR3 is CASSAGRQSGYTF. DNA of the CDR3: TGTGCCAGCAGTGCAGGGAGGCAGAGTGGCTACACCTTC.

J is TRBJ2-1 and V is TRBV4-3; D uncertain. The V gene's germline CDR1 is LGHNA and CDR2 YSLEER. This CDR3 region has 16 residues. V was pared by 0 bases and J by 2 bases, with 11 bases between. This chain's CDR3 is CASSQESSSPYNEQFF. In nucleotides, the CDR3 is TGCGCCAGCAGCCAAGAATCCTCAAGCCCCTACAATGAGCAGTTCTTC.

This chain connects TRBV30 to TRBJ2-7; perhaps TRBD2 as D (7 bases). Trimming stripped 1 base from V and 5 bases from J, with 15 bases between. There are 14 residues in the CDR3. Germline CDR1 is GTSNPN and CDR2 is SVGIG (reference sequence). The CDR3 DNA follows: TGTGCCTGGAGTGGGGGGGGCCTGAGGGACGAGCAGTACTTC. This encodes CAWSGGGLRDEQYF.

This rearrangement joins TRBV6-1 to TRBJ2-7; 9 bases align to TRBD1. Trimming cost V 6 bases and J 0 bases; bases outside gene matches: 6. Germline values: CDR1 MNHNS, CDR2 SASEGT. The CDR3 has 15 amino acids. The CDR3 here is CASRMDRGFSYEQYF. DNA for the CDR3: TGTGCCAGCAGGATGGACAGGGGTTTCTCCTACGAGCAGTACTTC.

The J gene is TRBJ1-6, the V gene TRBV6-6; D possibly corresponds to TRBD1 (5 bases). Trimming cost V 4 bases and J 9 bases, with 13 bases left between them. CDR3 length equals 14 residues. From germline, CDR1 is MNHNY and CDR2 SVGAGI (reference sequence). DNA for the CDR3: TGTGCCAGCAGTTCCAGGGAAGTTGGTTCACCCCTCCACTTT. Its protein product is CASSSREVGSPLHF.

This clone has just a few counts. The chain couples TRBV4-1 to TRBJ1-1, with 8 nucleotides matching TRBD1. The germline gives CDR1 MGHRA, CDR2 YSYEKL. V dropped 0 bases and J dropped 2; count of bases not matched to a gene: 5. This CDR3 is 16 amino acids long. The chain's CDR3 is CASSQDQTGVNTEAFF. The CDR3 nucleotides read TGCGCCAGCAGCCAAGATCAGACAGGGGTAAACACTGAAGCTTTCTTT.

This clone was detected only once. The rearrangement uses TRBV2 and TRBJ2-2, with 7 positions matching TRBD1. The germline V gene has CDR1 SNHLY and CDR2 FYNNEI. The CDR3 consists of 12 residues. J gave up 6 bases and V 7 bases, and 2 bases lay outside the gene matches. The chain's CDR3 is CASTQGAGELFF. CDR3 in DNA: TGTGCCAGCACCCAGGGGGCCGGGGAGCTGTTTTTT.

V gene TRBV29-1 combines with J gene TRBJ1-5; no reliable D call. This CDR3 has 12 residues. The germline V gene encodes CDR1 SQVTM and CDR2 ANQGSEA. V shed 3 bases and J shed 3 bases, with 6 bases lying between them. The CDR3 sequence is CSVDGVNQPQHF. The CDR3 DNA sequence: TGCAGCGTTGACGGGGTCAATCAGCCCCAGCATTTT.

V usage is TRBV19 and J usage is TRBJ2-1; 9 bases map to TRBD1. CDR3 length: 18 residues. The V gene's germline CDR1 is LNHDA and CDR2 SQIVND (reference sequence). With V trimmed by 2 bases and J by 0 bases, 8 bases remained unmatched. The CDR3 loop is CASSIPRDRASSYNEQFF. CDR3 DNA: TGTGCCAGTAGTATACCCCGGGACAGGGCCAGCTCCTACAATGAGCAGTTCTTC.

This clone was counted once. The V call is TRBV27, the J call TRBJ2-1; D is ambiguous. CDR3 length equals 15 residues. Germline V lookup: CDR1 MNHEY, CDR2 SMNVEV (reference sequence). The V end lost 2 bases, the J end lost 0 bases, and 8 bases lay between the germline ends. The CDR3 region has the DNA TGTGCCAGCAGTTTAACGGTTAGCTCCTACAATGAGCAGTTCTTC. Its translation: CASSLTVSSYNEQFF.

This chain joins TRBV6-1 and TRBJ1-1, with 8 bases fitting TRBD1. V dropped 6 bases and J dropped 2; count of bases not matched to a gene: 5. The CDR3 spans 14 residues. Germline V gene data show CDR1 as MNHNS and CDR2 as SASEGT. The DNA for the CDR3 is TGTGCCAGCAGCAAAGGACAGGGAAACACTGAAGCTTTCTTT. Translated, it gives CASSKGQGNTEAFF.

This clone is a singleton in its sample. This sequence joins TRBV28 and TRBJ2-7, with D possibly matching TRBD2 (5 bases). The CDR3 length is 12 residues. Germline CDR1 reads MDHEN; CDR2 reads SYDVKM. Trimming took 6 bases from V and 3 from J, leaving 9 bases between them. The CDR3 reads CASSGVGYEQYF. DNA of the CDR3: TGTGCCAGCAGCGGGGTTGGCTACGAGCAGTACTTC.

The DNA of the CDR3 is TGTGCCAGCAGCCCCCTCTACGAGCAGTACTTC. This encodes CASSPLYEQYF. The V call is TRBV7-2, the J call TRBJ2-7; D is unclear. The CDR3 runs to 11 residues. V was pared by 5 bases and J by 3 bases, with 5 bases between. Germline-derived CDR1 and CDR2 are SGHTA and FQGNSA.

This chain connects TRBV7-2 to TRBJ2-7, with D perhaps TRBD1 (5 bases). CDR3 length: 15 amino acids. Germline V gives CDR1 SGHTA, CDR2 FQGNSA. Between the trimmed V and J ends, which lost 4 bases and 7 bases, there was a span of 20 bases. The CDR3 region is CASSSTGSGGREQYF. The CDR3 coding sequence is TGTGCCAGCAGCTCCACAGGTTCAGGCGGAAGAGAGCAGTACTTC.

The chain employs TRBV5-1 and TRBJ1-2; D may be TRBD1 (6 bases). The CDR3 runs 12 residues. Looked up from germline, CDR1 is SGHRS and CDR2 is YFSETQ. V dropped 3 bases and J dropped 14 bases, with 17 bases sitting between them. DNA for the CDR3: TGCGCCAGCAGCTGGGGTGACAGGCCTAGTACCTTC. Protein: CASSWGDRPSTF.

The chain carries TRBV12-1 and TRBJ1-1; the DNA was not used to check the table's D call, TRBD1. TRBV12-1 is an annotated pseudogene. The CDR3 is made up of 15 amino acids. The DNA of the CDR3 is TGTGCCAGACACAAACAGGGCAGGCAGAACACTGAAGCTTTCTTT. Protein product: CARHKQGRQNTEAFF.

The chain recombines TRBV6-1 with TRBJ2-7; 7 bases match TRBD2. The germline V gene encodes CDR1 MNHNS and CDR2 SASEGT. The CDR3 has 13 residues. V was clipped by 3 bases and J by 2 bases; unmatched bases: 1. Here the CDR3 reads CASSEGLPYEQYF. The CDR3 DNA reads TGTGCCAGCAGTGAGGGACTACCCTACGAGCAGTACTTC.

V and J are TRBV5-1 and TRBJ2-7, with D possibly being TRBD1 (5 bases). In germline, CDR1 is SGHRS, CDR2 YFSETQ. This CDR3 region has 15 residues. Trimming took off 0 bases at V and 3 bases at J, with 13 bases between the two ends. CDR3 amino acids: CASSLGQSANYEQYF. The CDR3 DNA reads TGCGCCAGCAGCTTGGGACAGTCGGCAAACTACGAGCAGTACTTC.

The rearrangement links TRBV27 to TRBJ2-5; 10 bases line up with TRBD2. The germline CDR1 and CDR2 sequences are MNHEY and SMNVEV (reference sequence). The CDR3 totals 17 residues. V was pared by 6 bases and J by 3 bases, with 13 bases of the junction left unmatched. For the CDR3, the DNA is TGTGCCAGCAGCAGATCGGTACTAGCGGGGAAGGAAGAGACCCAGTACTTC. Encoded protein: CASSRSVLAGKEETQYF.

This clone was recorded a few times. The rearrangement uses TRBV6-5 and TRBJ1-6; tentatively, D is TRBD1 (6 bases). V lost 4 bases and J 6 bases, leaving 13 bases between the germline ends. CDR1 and CDR2 from the germline V gene are MNHEY and SVGAGI. The CDR3 runs to 15 residues. CDR3: CASSLLKGGNSPLHF. The CDR3 DNA reads TGTGCCAGCAGTTTACTGAAAGGGGGTAATTCACCCCTCCACTTT.

The chain carries TRBV30 and TRBJ1-4, with a tentative D call TRBD1 (6 bases). V gave up 4 bases and J gave up 10 bases, with 13 bases separating them. The CDR3 spans 12 residues. Germline assignment: CDR1 GTSNPN and CDR2 SVGIG (reference sequence). The CDR3 DNA is TGTGCCTGGATGCCAGGGGTCGGAAAACTGTTTTTT. Translating gives CAWMPGVGKLFF.

This chain joins TRBV2 and TRBJ2-3, with 8 bases identical to TRBD1. J gave up 2 bases and V 5 bases, and 6 bases lay outside the gene matches. From germline, CDR1 is SNHLY and CDR2 FYNNEI. The CDR3 sequence is 15 residues long. In DNA, the CDR3 is TGTGCCAGCAGTCGACAGGGGTCCCCCACAGATACGCAGTATTTT. This codes for CASSRQGSPTDTQYF.

This clone occurred once. The chain carries TRBV7-2 and TRBJ2-7, with TRBD2 as a possible D gene (5 bases). V lost 5 bases to trimming and J lost 0 bases, with 14 bases between them. This CDR3 is 15 amino acids long. Per the germline V gene, CDR1 is SGHTA and CDR2 is FQGNSA. The CDR3 region has the DNA TGTGCCAGCAGCCGACTTATCGGGGACTCCTACGAGCAGTACTTC. Its protein is CASSRLIGDSYEQYF.

J is TRBJ1-2 and V is TRBV11-2; maybe TRBD1 (5 bases). Germline V gene data show CDR1 as SGHAT and CDR2 as FQNNGV. Deletions cut 0 bases from V and 3 bases from J, with 14 bases between. The CDR3 runs 16 residues. CDR3 sequence: CASSLEARGIDYGYTF. The CDR3 region has the DNA TGTGCCAGCAGCTTAGAGGCCCGGGGGATCGACTATGGCTACACCTTC.

This rearrangement joins TRBV29-1 to TRBJ2-5, with D perhaps TRBD1 (5 bases). Germline values: CDR1 SQVTM, CDR2 ANQGSEA. V gave up 5 bases and J gave up 7 bases, with 14 bases separating them. CDR3 length: 12 amino acids. CDR3 amino acids: CSVRQSIGTQYF. Here the CDR3 DNA reads TGCAGCGTTAGACAGTCCATCGGGACCCAGTACTTC.

In DNA, the CDR3 is TGTGCCAGCAGCCACAGCCCACGGGAGATTTTTTACAATGAGCAGTTCTTC. Amino acids: CASSHSPREIFYNEQFF. This chain uses TRBV4-2 with TRBJ2-1; D might be TRBD2 (6 bases). Trimming left V 3 bases short and J 4 bases short, with 19 bases between. The CDR3 has 17 residues. Germline-derived CDR1 and CDR2 are LGHNA and YNFKEQ.

The chain combines TRBV15 with TRBJ2-1, with D hard to call. V dropped 0 bases and J dropped 2 bases, with 14 bases sitting between them. Germline V CDR1 and CDR2: LNHNV, YYDKDF (reference sequence). CDR3 size: 17 residues. CDR3 sequence: CATSRDPPRVAYNEQFF. CDR3 bases: TGTGCCACCAGCAGAGACCCGCCCCGGGTCGCCTACAATGAGCAGTTCTTC.